A single sample is the source of the 8 T cell receptor beta chains below, sequenced in a study of Ad26.COV2.S vaccination and SARS-CoV-2 variants. Sequencing used immunoSEQ multiplex PCR; TCRdb keeps in-frame clones, though not all of them. Of about 94,000 clones listed, approximately 77% were seen once; the top ten hold more than 15%. The sequencing here drew on peripheral blood, taken after recovery from COVID-19. Receptors were obtained from a human donor who had recovered from COVID-19.

The CDR3 spells CATSRDKRFDTEAFF. The CDR3 bases are TGTGCCACCAGCAGAGATAAAAGGTTTGACACTGAAGCTTTCTTT. The chain employs TRBV15 and TRBJ1-1; D unclear. The CDR3 contains 15 residues. Trimming pared 0 bases from V and 3 bases from J, leaving 11 bases between. Germline V gene lookup returns CDR1 LNHNV and CDR2 YYDKDF (reference sequence).

V usage is TRBV27 and J usage is TRBJ2-7; possibly TRBD2 for D (6 bases). Trimming pared 4 bases from V and 5 bases from J, leaving 24 bases between. The germline V gene has CDR1 MNHEY and CDR2 SMNVEV (reference sequence). This CDR3 spans 17 amino acids. This chain's CDR3 is CASSYQFGEVTTHEQYF. The CDR3 DNA reads TGTGCCAGCAGTTATCAATTCGGGGAGGTCACGACCCACGAGCAGTACTTC.

The J gene is TRBJ2-5, the V gene TRBV27; the match to TRBD2 covers 7 bases. The CDR3 runs to 14 residues. Germline V gene lookup returns CDR1 MNHEY and CDR2 SMNVEV (reference sequence). After removal of 9 bases from V and 5 bases from J, the junction contained 12 bases not matched to a gene. The CDR3 loop is CASGVGGVEETQYF. As DNA, the CDR3 is TGTGCCAGTGGGGTTGGGGGGGTAGAGGAGACCCAGTACTTC.

The chain links TRBV7-2 to TRBJ1-1; 7 positions agree with TRBD1. The germline V gene has CDR1 SGHTA and CDR2 FQGNSA. Unmatched junction bases numbered 5, after V lost 3 bases and J lost 4 bases. The CDR3 is 14 amino acids. CDR3 in amino acids: CASSFKSGGTEAFF. The CDR3 DNA follows: TGTGCCAGCAGCTTCAAGTCAGGGGGCACTGAAGCTTTCTTT.

This chain's CDR3 is CASGLPSTGRGNQPQHF. As DNA, the CDR3 is TGTGCTAGTGGTTTGCCCTCGACAGGGAGAGGAAATCAGCCCCAGCATTTT. The J gene is TRBJ1-5, the V gene TRBV12-5; TRBD1 matches 7 bases. Germline CDR1 is LGHNT and CDR2 is FRNRAP. The CDR3 is 17 residues long. J gave up 4 bases and V 2 bases, and 11 bases lay outside the gene matches. Variable domain in full (rest from reference TRBV12-5 and TRBJ1-5): DARVTQTPRHKVTEMGQEVTMRCQPILGHNTVFWYRQTMMQGLELLAYFRNRAPLDDSGMPKDRFSAEMPDATLATLKIQPSEPRDSAVYFCASGLPSTGRGNQPQHFGDGTRLSIL.

This chain links TRBV18 with TRBJ2-3; 10 nucleotides line up with TRBD1. This CDR3 has 18 residues. The trim removed 1 base at V and 2 bases at J, leaving 9 bases unmatched. Germline lookup yields CDR1 KGHSH and CDR2 LQKENI. The CDR3 region has the DNA TGTGCCAGCTCACCACTGCCCCCGGACAGGGGGTTCACAGATACGCAGTATTTT. Translated, it gives CASSPLPPDRGFTDTQYF. Using reference TRBV18 and TRBJ2-3 for the parts outside the CDR3, the full variable domain is NAGVMQNPRHLVRRRGQEARLRCSPMKGHSHVYWYRQLPEEGLKFMVYLQKENIIDESGMPKERFSAEFPKEGPSILRIQQVVRGDSAAYFCASSPLPPDRGFTDTQYFGPGTRLTVL.

The gene calls are TRBV11-2 and TRBJ2-7; D might be TRBD1 or TRBD2, each matching 7 bases. This CDR3 has 16 residues. The germline V gene encodes CDR1 SGHAT and CDR2 FQNNGV. With 3 bases removed from V and 1 base from J, the gap between germline ends came to 16 bases. This chain's CDR3 is CASSFSGRGGSYEQYF. In nucleotides, the CDR3 is TGTGCCAGCAGCTTCTCCGGCAGGGGGGGGTCCTACGAGCAGTACTTC.

The V call is TRBV28, the J call TRBJ1-5; 10 nucleotides line up with TRBD1. Trimming cost V 5 bases and J 2 bases; bases outside gene matches: 3. CDR1 is MDHEN, CDR2 SYDVKM, per germline. CDR3 length: 15 amino acids. In nucleotides, the CDR3 is TGTGCCAGCAGTATCGGACAGGGGGGCAATCAGCCCCAGCATTTT. It specifies CASSIGQGGNQPQHF.